Listed here are 3 T cell receptor beta chains from one sample, sequenced in a study of T-cell reconstitution after alpha-beta-depleted transplantation in children. Preparation of the TCRbeta library used unique molecular identifiers. TCRdb used MiXCR to reprocess the PCR reads, holding one entry per CDR3 protein. The sample records 450,000 to 550,000 distinct CDR3 sequences, over 9.5% being singletons. The starting material was PBMCs, mostly from graft donor cells, obtained 180 days after TCRalphabeta/CD19-depleted stem cell transplant. These receptors originate from a female patient under 10 years old who had a stem cell transplant for aplastic anemia, so the T cells may come from the graft donor.

The genes are TRBV7-3 and TRBJ2-2; TRBD1 matches at 7 bases. V dropped 2 bases and J dropped 0; count of bases not matched to a gene: 12. Looked up from germline, CDR1 is SGHTA and CDR2 is FQGTGA. The length of the CDR3 is 19 residues. The chain's CDR3 is CASSLFPSDRIANTGELFF. CDR3 nucleotide sequence: TGTGCCAGCAGCTTATTTCCTTCGGACAGGATCGCGAACACCGGGGAGCTGTTTTTT. Full variable domain (rest looked up from reference TRBV7-3 and TRBJ2-2): GAGVSQTPSNKVTEKGKYVELRCDPISGHTALYWYRQSLGQGPEFLIYFQGTGAADDSGLPNDRFFAVRPEGSVSTLKIQRTERGDSAVYLCASSLFPSDRIANTGELFFGEGSRLTVL.

This clonotype was observed a handful of times. This chain connects TRBV29-1 to TRBJ2-5, with D perhaps TRBD1 (5 bases). Germline lookup yields CDR1 SQVTM and CDR2 ANQGSEA. Trimming removed 5 bases from V and 1 base from J, with 14 bases in between. CDR3 length: 14 residues. The CDR3 coding sequence is TGCAGCGTTAGGGTGGGGCCGTTCCAAGAGACCCAGTACTTC. Its protein product is CSVRVGPFQETQYF.

The chain employs TRBV28 and TRBJ2-2; 7 positions agree with TRBD2. Trimming cost V 6 bases and J 2 bases; bases outside gene matches: 6. This CDR3 is 15 amino acids long. CDR1 MDHEN and CDR2 SYDVKM come from the germline V gene. CDR3 protein: CASSREVLNTGELFF. The CDR3 DNA is TGTGCCAGCAGCCGGGAGGTATTAAACACCGGGGAGCTGTTTTTT.